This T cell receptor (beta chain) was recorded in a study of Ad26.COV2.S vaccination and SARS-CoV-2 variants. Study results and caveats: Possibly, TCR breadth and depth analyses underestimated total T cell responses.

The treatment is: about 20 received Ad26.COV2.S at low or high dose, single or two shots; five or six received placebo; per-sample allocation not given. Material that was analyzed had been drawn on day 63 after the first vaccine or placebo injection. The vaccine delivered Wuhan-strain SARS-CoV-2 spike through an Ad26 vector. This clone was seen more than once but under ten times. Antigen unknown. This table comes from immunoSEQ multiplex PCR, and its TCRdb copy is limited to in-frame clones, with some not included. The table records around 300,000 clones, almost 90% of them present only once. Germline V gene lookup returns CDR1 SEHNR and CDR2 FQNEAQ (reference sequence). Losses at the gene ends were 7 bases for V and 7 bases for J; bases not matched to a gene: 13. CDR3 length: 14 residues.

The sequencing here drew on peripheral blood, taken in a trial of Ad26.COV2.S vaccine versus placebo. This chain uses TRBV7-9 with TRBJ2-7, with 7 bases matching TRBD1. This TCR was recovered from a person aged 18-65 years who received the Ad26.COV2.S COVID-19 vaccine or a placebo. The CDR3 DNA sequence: TGTGCCAGCACCCTCATAACCGGGACAGTGGAGCAGTACTTC. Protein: CASTLITGTVEQYF.